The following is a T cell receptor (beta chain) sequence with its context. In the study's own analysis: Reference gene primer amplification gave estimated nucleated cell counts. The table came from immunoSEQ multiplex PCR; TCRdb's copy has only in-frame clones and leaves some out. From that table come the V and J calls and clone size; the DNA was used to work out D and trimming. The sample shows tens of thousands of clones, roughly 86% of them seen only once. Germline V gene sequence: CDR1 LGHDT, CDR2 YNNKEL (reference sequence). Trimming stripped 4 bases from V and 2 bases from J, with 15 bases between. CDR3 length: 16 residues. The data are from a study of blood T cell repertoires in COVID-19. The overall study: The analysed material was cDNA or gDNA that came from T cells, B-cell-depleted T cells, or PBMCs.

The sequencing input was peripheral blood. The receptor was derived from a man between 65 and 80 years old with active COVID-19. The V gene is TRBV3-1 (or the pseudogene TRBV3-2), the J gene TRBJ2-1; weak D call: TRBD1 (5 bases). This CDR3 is CASSPSPDTAYNEQFF. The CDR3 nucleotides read TGTGCCAGCAGCCCCAGCCCGGACACTGCCTACAATGAGCAGTTCTTC.